These T cell receptor beta chains were read from a single sample in a study of blood T cell repertoires in COVID-19. Profiled with immunoSEQ multiplex PCR; TCRdb holds only in-frame clones, not every one. The sample lists under 350,000 clones, approximately 83% occurring once. The sample consisted of PBMCs or T cells enriched from blood (not recorded which). The receptors stem from a woman aged 40 to 49 with acute COVID-19. CDR3s include the opening cysteine and the closing phenylalanine or tryptophan. A D gene is named only where the DNA matches it firmly. Part of the rows lack a size; the others show once, few, many or a class for expanded clones.

v_call	d_call	clone_size	j_call	cdr3_nt	cdr3_aa
TRBV2	TRBD1	NA	TRBJ1-1	TGTGCCAGCGGTCGGGACAGGAAGATTCCTGAAGCTTTCTTT	CASGRDRKIPEAFF
TRBV10-3	NA	NA	TRBJ2-7	TGTGCCATCAGGGCCGGGTGGAGGGGCTACGAGCAGTACTTC	CAIRAGWRGYEQYF
TRBV27	TRBD1	NA	TRBJ1-2	TGTGCCAGCAGTTCCCAGGGGGGACGGGTCTACACCTTC	CASSSQGGRVYTF
TRBV5-1	TRBD1	NA	TRBJ1-1	TGCGCCAGCAGCTCCCAAACCGGACAGGTGAACACTGAAGCTTTCTTT	CASSSQTGQVNTEAFF
TRBV5-8	TRBD2	NA	TRBJ2-1	TGTGCCAGCAGCTTGGAACTAGCGGGGGTGGATGAGCAGTTCTTC	CASSLELAGVDEQFF
TRBV5-4	TRBD1	NA	TRBJ1-4	TGTGCCAGCAGCCCGTCCCGGGACAGGGCCCCTAATGAAAAACTGTTTTTT	CASSPSRDRAPNEKLFF
TRBV11-2	TRBD2	NA	TRBJ2-7	TGTGCCAGCAGCGCGAGGTGGAGCGGGAGGATCTACGAGCAGTACTTC	CASSARWSGRIYEQYF
TRBV27	NA	few	TRBJ2-1	TGTGCCAGCAGTTTTAACTACAATGAGCAGTTCTTC	CASSFNYNEQFF
TRBV11-2	TRBD2	NA	TRBJ2-3	TGTGCCAGCAGCTATTTTAGCGGGTCATCTAGCACAGATACGCAGTATTTT	CASSYFSGSSSTDTQYF
TRBV14	NA	NA	TRBJ2-3	TGTGCCAGCAGCCGACAACCTATCACAGATACGCAGTATTTT	CASSRQPITDTQYF
TRBV27	TRBD2	once	TRBJ2-3	TGTGCCAGCAGCCCTCGAAACTTACTAGCGGGACCCACAGATACGCAGTATTTT	CASSPRNLLAGPTDTQYF
TRBV19	TRBD1	many	TRBJ1-2	TGTGCCAGTAGTTTTCCGACAGGGGCCTATGGCTACACCTTC	CASSFPTGAYGYTF
TRBV25-1	TRBD1	NA	TRBJ1-2	TGTGCCAGCAGTCCTCGCCTTGGACAGGCCGACTATGGCTACACCTTC	CASSPRLGQADYGYTF
TRBV5-4	NA	NA	TRBJ2-5	TGTGCCAGCAGCTCCGGCGGGAAGGAGACCCAGTACTTC	CASSSGGKETQYF
TRBV16	NA	NA	TRBJ1-2	TGTGCCAGCAGCCAATCTTATAACTATGGCTACACCTTC	CASSQSYNYGYTF
TRBV20-1	NA	NA	TRBJ1-6	TGCAGTGCTAGTTTCGGGGTTGCCGGGGGCTCCTATAATTCACCCCTCCACTTT	CSASFGVAGGSYNSPLHF
TRBV7-9	TRBD1	NA	TRBJ2-2	TGTGCCAGCAGCTTGACCTTTGGGACAGGGGGTGTTACCGGGGAGCTGTTTTTT	CASSLTFGTGGVTGELFF
TRBV12-3/TRBV12-4	NA	NA	TRBJ2-5	TGTGCCAGCAGTTCCTCGGAGACCCAGTACTTC	CASSSSETQYF
TRBV28	NA	NA	TRBJ2-7	TGTGCCAGCAATTTCAACCAGGTAAACCCCTACGAGCAGTACTTC	CASNFNQVNPYEQYF
TRBV5-1	TRBD2	once	TRBJ2-7	TGCGCCAGCAGCTTGGGGACTAGCGGGAGCTACGAGCAGTACTTC	CASSLGTSGSYEQYF
TRBV7-6	NA	NA	TRBJ2-1	TGTGCCAGCAGCACGAAACCGAGCGGTACCTTCTCCTACAATGAGCAGTTCTTC	CASSTKPSGTFSYNEQFF
TRBV4-2	TRBD2	NA	TRBJ2-7	TGTGCCAGCAGCCAAGTAGCTAGCGGGAGGGCTGAGCAGTACTTC	CASSQVASGRAEQYF
TRBV27	TRBD1	NA	TRBJ2-1	TGTGCCAGCAGGGCCGGGACAGGGGGCAATGAGCAGTTCTTC	CASRAGTGGNEQFF
TRBV5-4	NA	many	TRBJ1-3	TGTGCCAGCAGCTTACAGGGCTCTGGAAACACCATATATTTT	CASSLQGSGNTIYF
TRBV24-1	TRBD2	NA	TRBJ2-3	TGTGCCACCAGTGAGCCCGGGACTAGCGGGAGCCTTGGCACAGATACGCAGTATTTT	CATSEPGTSGSLGTDTQYF
TRBV7-2	TRBD2	NA	TRBJ2-5	TGTGCCAGCAGCTTGGGGCCCGGGGGTAGCGGGCAAGAGACCCAGTACTTC	CASSLGPGGSGQETQYF
TRBV12-3/TRBV12-4	NA	NA	TRBJ1-6	TGTGCCAGCAGTTTAGATCCAAGCTCACCCCTCCACTTT	CASSLDPSSPLHF
TRBV7-2	NA	NA	TRBJ2-2	TGTGCCAGCAGCTTAGGGCGGGGCGGGGAGCTGTTTTTT	CASSLGRGGELFF
TRBV11-2	TRBD2	NA	TRBJ2-5	TGTGCCAGCAGCTCGTTTCTAGCGGGAGGAGAGACCCAGTACTTC	CASSSFLAGGETQYF
TRBV3-1/TRBV3-2	TRBD1	NA	TRBJ2-5	TGTGCCAGCAGCCAGGGACAGGGAAGAGAGACCCAGTACTTC	CASSQGQGRETQYF
TRBV7-6	TRBD2	NA	TRBJ2-1	TGTGCCAGCAGCTACGAAGCGGGGGACTACAATGAGCAGTTCTTC	CASSYEAGDYNEQFF
TRBV7-9	NA	NA	TRBJ2-7	TGTGCCAGCAGCCATCCCAGGTCAAGGTCAAGCTCCTACGAGCAGTACTTC	CASSHPRSRSSSYEQYF
TRBV4-3	TRBD1	NA	TRBJ1-1	TGCGCCAGCAGCCAGATGACAGGGGACACTGAAGCTTTCTTT	CASSQMTGDTEAFF
TRBV11-3	NA	NA	TRBJ2-1	TGTGCCAGCAGCCCCCGGCCCGGGACTGAGGGCGGTGAGCAGTTCTTC	CASSPRPGTEGGEQFF
TRBV5-8	NA	NA	TRBJ2-1	TGTGCCAGCAGCCTAGAGCAAGCGGGTTACAATGAGCAGTTCTTC	CASSLEQAGYNEQFF
TRBV18	TRBD1	few	TRBJ1-2	TGTGCCAGCTCACCACAGGGCCGACCGGGACAGGGTGGGCATAATGGCTACACCTTC	CASSPQGRPGQGGHNGYTF
TRBV28	TRBD1	NA	TRBJ2-7	TGTGCGCTTCGGACAGGGGGAGGCGAGCAGTACTTC	CALRTGGGEQYF
TRBV29-1	TRBD2	NA	TRBJ2-1	TGCAGCGTTGGGCCTAGCGGGAGGGGGAATGAGCAGTTCTTC	CSVGPSGRGNEQFF
TRBV6-5	NA	NA	TRBJ2-7	TGTGCCAGCAGTTACTCTGGGGGGAACTACGAGCAGTACTTC	CASSYSGGNYEQYF
TRBV19	TRBD2	NA	TRBJ2-2	TGTGCCAGTAGTATCAGACTAGCGGGGGGAACGAACACCGGGGAGCTGTTTTTT	CASSIRLAGGTNTGELFF
TRBV18	TRBD1	NA	TRBJ1-3	TGTGCCAGCTCACCTGGAGGACAGGGTGGAAACACCATATATTTT	CASSPGGQGGNTIYF
TRBV5-6	TRBD2	few	TRBJ2-3	TGTGCCAGCAGCTGGGTGGCGACCGGGGGGGCCACAGATACGCAGTATTTT	CASSWVATGGATDTQYF
TRBV6-6	NA	NA	TRBJ1-3	TGTGCCAGCAGTGGAACTTCAGGGGGAAACACCATATATTTT	CASSGTSGGNTIYF
TRBV12-3/TRBV12-4	NA	NA	TRBJ1-2	TGTGCCAGCAGTGAGCAGGGGTATGGCTACACCTTC	CASSEQGYGYTF
TRBV6-1	TRBD1	NA	TRBJ1-2	TGTGCCAGCAGCGAAGGGACAGGATGGACGGATAACTATGGCTACACCTTC	CASSEGTGWTDNYGYTF
TRBV6-2/TRBV6-3	NA	NA	TRBJ1-5	TGTGCCAGCAGTTTCAGGGAACGGGGCAATCAGCCCCAGCATTTT	CASSFRERGNQPQHF
TRBV19	NA	few	TRBJ1-5	TGTGCCAGTTTAGGGGTTATGGGCAATCAGCCCCAGCATTTT	CASLGVMGNQPQHF
TRBV21-1	NA	few	TRBJ1-6	TGTGCCAGCAGCAAAGCCGGTGATGAATCCGGGACAGCGAATTCACCCCTCCACTTT	CASSKAGDESGTANSPLHF